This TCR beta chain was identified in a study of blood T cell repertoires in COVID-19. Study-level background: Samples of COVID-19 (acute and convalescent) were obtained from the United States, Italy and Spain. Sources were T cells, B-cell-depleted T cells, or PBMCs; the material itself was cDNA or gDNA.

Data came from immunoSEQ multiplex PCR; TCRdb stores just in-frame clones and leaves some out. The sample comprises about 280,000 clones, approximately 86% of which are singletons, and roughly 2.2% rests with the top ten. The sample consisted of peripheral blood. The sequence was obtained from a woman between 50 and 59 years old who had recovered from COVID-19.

The CDR3 bases are TGTGCCAGCAGCGCCTACGACAGGGGTACAGATACGCAGTATTTT. This gives the protein CASSAYDRGTDTQYF. This chain links TRBV9 with TRBJ2-3; 8 bases agree with TRBD1. Germline V gene sequence: CDR1 SGDLS, CDR2 YYNGEE. V dropped 3 bases and J dropped 3; count of bases not matched to a gene: 6. The CDR3 is made up of 15 amino acids.